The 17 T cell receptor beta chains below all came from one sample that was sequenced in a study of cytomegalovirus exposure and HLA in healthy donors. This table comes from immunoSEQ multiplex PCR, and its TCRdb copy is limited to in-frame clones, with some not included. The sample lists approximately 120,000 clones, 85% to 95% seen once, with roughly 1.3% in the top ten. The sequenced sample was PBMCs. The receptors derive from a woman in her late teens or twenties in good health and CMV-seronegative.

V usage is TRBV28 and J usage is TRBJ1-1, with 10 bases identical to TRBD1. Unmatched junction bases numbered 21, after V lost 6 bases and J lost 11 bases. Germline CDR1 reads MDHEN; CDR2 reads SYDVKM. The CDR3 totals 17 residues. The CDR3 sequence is CASSSIRTTGGLTRAFF. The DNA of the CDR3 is TGTGCCAGCAGCTCGATTCGTACGACAGGGGGCTTAACTCGTGCTTTCTTT.

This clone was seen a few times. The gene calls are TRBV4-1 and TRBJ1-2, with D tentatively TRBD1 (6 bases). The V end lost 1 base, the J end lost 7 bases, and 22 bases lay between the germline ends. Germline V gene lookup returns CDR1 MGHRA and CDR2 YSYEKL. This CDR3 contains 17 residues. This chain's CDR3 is CASSQVTAAGVMAGYTF. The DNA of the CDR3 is TGCGCCAGCAGCCAAGTAACGGCGGCAGGGGTTATGGCTGGCTACACCTTC.

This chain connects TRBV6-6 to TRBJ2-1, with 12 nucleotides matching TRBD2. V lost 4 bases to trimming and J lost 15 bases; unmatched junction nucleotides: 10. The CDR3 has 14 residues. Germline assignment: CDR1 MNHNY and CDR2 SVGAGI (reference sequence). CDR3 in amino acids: CASSSETSGRSPFF. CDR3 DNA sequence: TGTGCCAGCAGTTCCGAGACTAGCGGGAGATCCCCGTTCTTC.

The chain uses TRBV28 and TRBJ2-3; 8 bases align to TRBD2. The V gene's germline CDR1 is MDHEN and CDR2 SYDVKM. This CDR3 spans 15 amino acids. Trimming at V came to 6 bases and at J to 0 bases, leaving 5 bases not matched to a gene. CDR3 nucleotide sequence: TGTGCCAGCAGGGGTCTAGCGGGTAGCACAGATACGCAGTATTTT. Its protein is CASRGLAGSTDTQYF.

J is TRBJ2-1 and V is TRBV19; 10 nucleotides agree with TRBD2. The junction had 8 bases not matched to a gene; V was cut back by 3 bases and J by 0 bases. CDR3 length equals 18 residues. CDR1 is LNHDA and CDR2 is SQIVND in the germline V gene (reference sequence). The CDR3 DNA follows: TGTGCCAGTAGTATGTCGGGACTAGCGTTGAGCTCCTACAATGAGCAGTTCTTC. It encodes CASSMSGLALSSYNEQFF.

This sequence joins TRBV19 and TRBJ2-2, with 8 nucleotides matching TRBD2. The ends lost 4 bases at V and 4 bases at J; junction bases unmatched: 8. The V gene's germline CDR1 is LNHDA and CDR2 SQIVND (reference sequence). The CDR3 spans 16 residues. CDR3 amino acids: CASSTRSGTSTGELFF. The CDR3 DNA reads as TGTGCCAGTAGTACCCGGTCCGGGACTAGCACCGGGGAGCTGTTTTTT.

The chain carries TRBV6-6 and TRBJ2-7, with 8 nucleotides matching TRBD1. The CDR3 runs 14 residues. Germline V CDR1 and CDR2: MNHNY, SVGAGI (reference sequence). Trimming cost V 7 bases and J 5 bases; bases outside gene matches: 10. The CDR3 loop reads CASINPGQAHEQYF. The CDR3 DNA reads TGTGCCAGCATCAATCCGGGACAGGCCCACGAGCAGTACTTC.

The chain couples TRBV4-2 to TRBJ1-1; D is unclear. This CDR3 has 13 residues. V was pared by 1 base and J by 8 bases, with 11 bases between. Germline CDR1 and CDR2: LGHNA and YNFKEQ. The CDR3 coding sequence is TGTGCCAGCAGCCAAGTCGACTTAATAGAAGCTTTCTTT. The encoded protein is CASSQVDLIEAFF.

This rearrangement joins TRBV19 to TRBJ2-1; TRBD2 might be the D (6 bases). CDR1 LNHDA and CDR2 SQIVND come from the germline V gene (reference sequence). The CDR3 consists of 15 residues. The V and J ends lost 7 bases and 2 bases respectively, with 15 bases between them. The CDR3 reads CASKLTSPPYNEQFF. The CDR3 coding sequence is TGTGCCAGTAAATTGACTAGTCCCCCCTACAATGAGCAGTTCTTC.

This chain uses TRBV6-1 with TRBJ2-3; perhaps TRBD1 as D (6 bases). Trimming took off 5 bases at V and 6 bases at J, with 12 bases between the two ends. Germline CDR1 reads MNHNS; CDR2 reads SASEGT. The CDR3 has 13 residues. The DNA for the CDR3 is TGTGCCAGCAGTTCGGGACAATCCGATACGCAGTATTTT. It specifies CASSSGQSDTQYF.

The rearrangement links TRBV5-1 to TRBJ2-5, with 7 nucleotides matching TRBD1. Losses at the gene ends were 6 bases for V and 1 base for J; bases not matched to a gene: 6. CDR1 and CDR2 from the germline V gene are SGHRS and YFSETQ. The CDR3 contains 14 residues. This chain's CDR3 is CASKLGTVQETQYF. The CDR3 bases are TGCGCCAGCAAACTAGGGACAGTCCAAGAGACCCAGTACTTC.

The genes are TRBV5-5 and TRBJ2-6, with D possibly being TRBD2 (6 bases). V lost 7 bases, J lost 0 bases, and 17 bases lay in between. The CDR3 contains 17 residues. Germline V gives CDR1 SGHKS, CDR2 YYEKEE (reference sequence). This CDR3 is CASAGRNLSSGANVLTF. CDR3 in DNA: TGTGCCAGCGCGGGACGGAACTTAAGCTCTGGGGCCAACGTCCTGACTTTC.

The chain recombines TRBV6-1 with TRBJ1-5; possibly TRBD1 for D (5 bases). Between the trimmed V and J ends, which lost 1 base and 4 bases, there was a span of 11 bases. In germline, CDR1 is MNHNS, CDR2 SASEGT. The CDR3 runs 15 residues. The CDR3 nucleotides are TGTGCCAGCAGTGAAGTCCAGGGCCCTAATCAGCCCCAGCATTTT. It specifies CASSEVQGPNQPQHF.

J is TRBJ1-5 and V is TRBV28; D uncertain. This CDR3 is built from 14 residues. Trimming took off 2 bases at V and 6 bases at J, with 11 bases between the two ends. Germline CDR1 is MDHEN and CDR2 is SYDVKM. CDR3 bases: TGTGCCAGCAGTTTACACCTTGGAGGTCAGCCCCAGCATTTT. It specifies CASSLHLGGQPQHF. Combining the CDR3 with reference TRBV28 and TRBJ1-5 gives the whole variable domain DVKVTQSSRYLVKRTGEKVFLECVQDMDHENMFWYRQDPGLGLRLIYFSYDVKMKEKGDIPEGYSVSREKKERFSLILESASTNQTSMYLCASSLHLGGQPQHFGDGTRLSIL.

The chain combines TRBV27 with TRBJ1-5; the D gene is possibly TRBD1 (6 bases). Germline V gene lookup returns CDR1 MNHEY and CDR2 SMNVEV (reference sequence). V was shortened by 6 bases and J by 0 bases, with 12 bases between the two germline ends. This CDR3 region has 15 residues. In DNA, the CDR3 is TGTGCCAGCAGAAAGGGACAAAGTAGCAATCAGCCCCAGCATTTT. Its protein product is CASRKGQSSNQPQHF.

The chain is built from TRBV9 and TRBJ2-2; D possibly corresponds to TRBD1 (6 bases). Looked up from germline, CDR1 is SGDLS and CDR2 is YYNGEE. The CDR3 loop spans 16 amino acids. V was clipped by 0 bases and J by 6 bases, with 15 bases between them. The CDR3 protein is CASSVASQGSSGELFF. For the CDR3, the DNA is TGTGCCAGCAGCGTAGCTTCGCAGGGGTCGTCCGGGGAGCTGTTTTTT. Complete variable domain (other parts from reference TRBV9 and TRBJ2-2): DSGVTQTPKHLITATGQRVTLRCSPRSGDLSVYWYQQSLDQGLQFLIQYYNGEERAKGNILERFSAQQFPDLHSELNLSSLELGDSALYFCASSVASQGSSGELFFGEGSRLTVL.

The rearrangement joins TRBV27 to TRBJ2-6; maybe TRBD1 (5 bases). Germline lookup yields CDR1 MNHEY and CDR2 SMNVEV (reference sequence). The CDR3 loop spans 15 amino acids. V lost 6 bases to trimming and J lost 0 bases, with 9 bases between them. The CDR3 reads CASRTGSSGANVLTF. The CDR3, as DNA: TGTGCCAGCAGAACAGGAAGCTCTGGGGCCAACGTCCTGACTTTC.